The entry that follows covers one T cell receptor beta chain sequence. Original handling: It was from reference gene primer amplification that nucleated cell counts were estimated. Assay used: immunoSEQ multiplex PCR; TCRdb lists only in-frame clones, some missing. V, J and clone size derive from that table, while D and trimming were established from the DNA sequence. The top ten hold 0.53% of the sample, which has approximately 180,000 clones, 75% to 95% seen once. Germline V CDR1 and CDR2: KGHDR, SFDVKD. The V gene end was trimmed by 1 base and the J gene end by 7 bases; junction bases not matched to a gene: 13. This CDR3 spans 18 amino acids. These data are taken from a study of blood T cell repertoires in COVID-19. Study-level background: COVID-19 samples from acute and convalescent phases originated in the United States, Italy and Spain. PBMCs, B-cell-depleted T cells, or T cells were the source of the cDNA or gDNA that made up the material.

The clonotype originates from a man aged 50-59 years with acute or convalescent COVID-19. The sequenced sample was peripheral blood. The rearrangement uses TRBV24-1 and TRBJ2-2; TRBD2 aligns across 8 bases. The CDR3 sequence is CATSDLSRAGGTLGELFF. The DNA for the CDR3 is TGTGCCACCAGTGATTTATCGAGGGCGGGGGGAACTCTCGGGGAGCTGTTTTTT.